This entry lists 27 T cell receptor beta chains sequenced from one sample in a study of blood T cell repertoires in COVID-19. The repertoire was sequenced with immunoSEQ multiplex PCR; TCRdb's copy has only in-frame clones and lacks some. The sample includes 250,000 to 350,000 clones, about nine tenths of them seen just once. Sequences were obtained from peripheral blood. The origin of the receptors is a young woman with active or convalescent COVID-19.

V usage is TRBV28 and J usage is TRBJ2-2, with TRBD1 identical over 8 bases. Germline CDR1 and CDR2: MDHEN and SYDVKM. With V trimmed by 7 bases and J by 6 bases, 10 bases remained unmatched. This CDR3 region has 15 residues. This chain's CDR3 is CASTPGGYIAGELFF. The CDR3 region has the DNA TGTGCCAGCACCCCAGGGGGCTATATCGCCGGGGAGCTGTTTTTT.

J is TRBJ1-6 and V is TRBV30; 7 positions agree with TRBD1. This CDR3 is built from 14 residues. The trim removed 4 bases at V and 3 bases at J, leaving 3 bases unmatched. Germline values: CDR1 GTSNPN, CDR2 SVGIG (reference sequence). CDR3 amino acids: CAWMTGNYNSPLHF. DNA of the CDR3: TGTGCCTGGATGACAGGGAACTATAATTCACCCCTCCACTTT.

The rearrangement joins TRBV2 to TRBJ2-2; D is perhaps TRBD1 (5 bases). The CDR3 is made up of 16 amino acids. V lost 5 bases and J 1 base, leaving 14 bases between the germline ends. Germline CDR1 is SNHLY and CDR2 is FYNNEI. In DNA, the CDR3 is TGTGCCAGCAGTACCAGGGATTTGAGGAACACCGGGGAGCTGTTTTTT. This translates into CASSTRDLRNTGELFF.

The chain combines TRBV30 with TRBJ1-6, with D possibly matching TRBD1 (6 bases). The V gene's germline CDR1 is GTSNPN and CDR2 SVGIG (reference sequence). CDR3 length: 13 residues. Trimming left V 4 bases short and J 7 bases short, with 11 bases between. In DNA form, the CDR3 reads TGTGCCTGGAATACAGGGACCAATTCACCCCTCCACTTT. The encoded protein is CAWNTGTNSPLHF.

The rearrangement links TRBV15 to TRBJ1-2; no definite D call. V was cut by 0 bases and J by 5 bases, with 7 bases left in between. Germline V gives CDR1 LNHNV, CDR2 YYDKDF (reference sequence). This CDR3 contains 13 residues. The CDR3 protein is CATSRDQRYGYTF. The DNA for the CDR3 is TGTGCCACCAGCAGAGATCAGAGGTATGGCTACACCTTC.

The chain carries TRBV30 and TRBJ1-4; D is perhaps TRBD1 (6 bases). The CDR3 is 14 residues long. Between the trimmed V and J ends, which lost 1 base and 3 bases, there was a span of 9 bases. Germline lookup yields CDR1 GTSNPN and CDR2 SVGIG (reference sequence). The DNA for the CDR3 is TGTGCCTGGAGTGGGACAGTGGCTAATGAAAAACTGTTTTTT. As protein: CAWSGTVANEKLFF.

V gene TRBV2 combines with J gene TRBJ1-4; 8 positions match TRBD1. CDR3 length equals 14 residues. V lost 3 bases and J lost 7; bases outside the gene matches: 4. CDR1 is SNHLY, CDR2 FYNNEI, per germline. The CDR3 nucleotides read TGTGCCAGCAGTGATAGGACAGGGAGTGAAAAACTGTTTTTT. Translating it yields CASSDRTGSEKLFF.

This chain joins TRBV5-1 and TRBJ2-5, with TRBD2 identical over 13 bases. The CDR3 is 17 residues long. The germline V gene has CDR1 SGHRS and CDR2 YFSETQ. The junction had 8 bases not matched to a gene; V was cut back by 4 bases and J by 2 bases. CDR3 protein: CASSPGRLAGGQETQYF. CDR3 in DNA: TGCGCCAGCAGCCCTGGGAGACTAGCGGGGGGACAAGAGACCCAGTACTTC. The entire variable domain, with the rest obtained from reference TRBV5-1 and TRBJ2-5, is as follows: KAGVTQTPRYLIKTRGQQVTLSCSPISGHRSVSWYQQTPGQGLQFLFEYFSETQRNKGNFPGRFSGRQFSNSRSEMNVSTLELGDSALYLCASSPGRLAGGQETQYFGPGTRLLVL.

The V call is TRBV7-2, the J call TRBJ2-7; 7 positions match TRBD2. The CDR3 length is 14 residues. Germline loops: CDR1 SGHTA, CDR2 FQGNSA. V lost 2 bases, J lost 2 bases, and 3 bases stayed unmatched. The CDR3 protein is CASSLIGGAYEQYF. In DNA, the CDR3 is TGTGCCAGCAGCTTAATTGGGGGGGCCTACGAGCAGTACTTC.

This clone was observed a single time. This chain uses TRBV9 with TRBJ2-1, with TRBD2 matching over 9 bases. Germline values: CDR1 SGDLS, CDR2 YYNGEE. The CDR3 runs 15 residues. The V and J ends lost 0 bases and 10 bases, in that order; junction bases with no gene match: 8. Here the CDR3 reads CASSVAPSGAGEQFF. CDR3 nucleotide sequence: TGTGCCAGCAGCGTAGCTCCTAGCGGGGCGGGGGAGCAGTTCTTC.

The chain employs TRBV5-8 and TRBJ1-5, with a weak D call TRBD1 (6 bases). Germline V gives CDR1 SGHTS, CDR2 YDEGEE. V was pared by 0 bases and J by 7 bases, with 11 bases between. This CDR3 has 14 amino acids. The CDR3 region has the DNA TGTGCCAGCAGCTTGGACAGGGCTTTACAGCCCCAGCATTTT. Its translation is CASSLDRALQPQHF. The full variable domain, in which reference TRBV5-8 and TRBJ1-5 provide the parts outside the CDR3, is EAGVTQSPTHLIKTRGQQATLRCSPISGHTSVYWYQQALGLGLQFLLWYDEGEERNRGNFPPRFSGRQFPNYSSELNVNALELEDSALYLCASSLDRALQPQHFGDGTRLSIL.

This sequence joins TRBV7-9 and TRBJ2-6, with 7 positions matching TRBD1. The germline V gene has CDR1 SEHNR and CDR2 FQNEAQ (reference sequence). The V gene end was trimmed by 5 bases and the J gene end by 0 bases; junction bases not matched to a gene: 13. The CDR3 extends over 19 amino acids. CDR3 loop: CASSTRTGLQYSGANVLTF. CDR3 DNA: TGTGCCAGCAGCACTCGGACAGGCCTCCAATACTCTGGGGCCAACGTCCTGACTTTC.

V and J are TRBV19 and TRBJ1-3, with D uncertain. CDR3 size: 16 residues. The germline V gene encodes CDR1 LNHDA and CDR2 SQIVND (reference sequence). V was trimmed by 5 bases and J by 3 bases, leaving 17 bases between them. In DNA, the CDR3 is TGTGCCAGTAGTCCCCTGGGGAGGCTAATTGGAAACACCATATATTTT. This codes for CASSPLGRLIGNTIYF. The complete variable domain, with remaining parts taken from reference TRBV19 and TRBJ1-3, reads DGGITQSPKYLFRKEGQNVTLSCEQNLNHDAMYWYRQDPGQGLRLIYYSQIVNDFQKGDIAEGYSVSREKKESFPLTVTSAQKNPTAFYLCASSPLGRLIGNTIYFGEGSWLTVV.

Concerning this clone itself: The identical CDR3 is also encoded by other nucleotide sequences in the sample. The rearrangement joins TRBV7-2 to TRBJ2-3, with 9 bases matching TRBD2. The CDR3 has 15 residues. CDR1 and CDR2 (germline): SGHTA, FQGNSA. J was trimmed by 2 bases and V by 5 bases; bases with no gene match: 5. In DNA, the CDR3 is TGTGCCAGCAGCCTGGGACTAGCCTACACAGATACGCAGTATTTT. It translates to CASSLGLAYTDTQYF. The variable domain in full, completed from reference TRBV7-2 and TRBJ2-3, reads GAGVSQSPSNKVTEKGKDVELRCDPISGHTALYWYRQSLGQGLEFLIYFQGNSAPDKSGLPSDRFSAERTGGSVSTLTIQRTQQEDSAVYLCASSLGLAYTDTQYFGPGTRLTVL.

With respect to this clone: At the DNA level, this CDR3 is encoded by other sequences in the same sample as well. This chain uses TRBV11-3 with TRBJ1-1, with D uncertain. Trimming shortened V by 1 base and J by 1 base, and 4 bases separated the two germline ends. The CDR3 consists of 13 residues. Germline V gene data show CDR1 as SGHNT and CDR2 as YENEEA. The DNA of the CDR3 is TGTGCCAGCAGCTTAGCCGGGAACACTGAAGCTTTCTTT. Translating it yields CASSLAGNTEAFF.

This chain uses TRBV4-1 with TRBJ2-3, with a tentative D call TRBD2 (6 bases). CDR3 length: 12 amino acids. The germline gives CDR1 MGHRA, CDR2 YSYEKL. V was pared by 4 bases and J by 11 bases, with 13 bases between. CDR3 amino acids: CASSPDYAGQYF. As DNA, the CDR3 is TGCGCCAGCAGCCCGGACTACGCTGGGCAGTATTTT.

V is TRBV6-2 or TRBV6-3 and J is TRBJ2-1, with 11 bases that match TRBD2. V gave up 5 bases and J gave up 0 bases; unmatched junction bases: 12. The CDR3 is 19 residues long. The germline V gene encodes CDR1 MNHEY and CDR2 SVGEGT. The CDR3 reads CASSPPAGLAAYSYNEQFF. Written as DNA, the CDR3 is TGTGCCAGCAGTCCCCCCGCGGGACTAGCGGCCTACTCCTACAATGAGCAGTTCTTC.

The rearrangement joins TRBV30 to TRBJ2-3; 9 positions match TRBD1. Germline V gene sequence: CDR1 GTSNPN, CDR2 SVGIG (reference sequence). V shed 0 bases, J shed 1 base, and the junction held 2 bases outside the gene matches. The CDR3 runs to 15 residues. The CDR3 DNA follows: TGTGCCTGGAGTGTACGGACAGGGGGCACAGATACGCAGTATTTT. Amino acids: CAWSVRTGGTDTQYF.

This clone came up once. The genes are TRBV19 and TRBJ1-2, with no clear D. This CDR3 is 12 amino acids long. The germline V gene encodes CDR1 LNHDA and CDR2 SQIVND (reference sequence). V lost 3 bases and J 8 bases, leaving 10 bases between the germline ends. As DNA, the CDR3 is TGTGCCAGTAGTATCAACGGGTTGGGCTACACCTTC. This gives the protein CASSINGLGYTF.

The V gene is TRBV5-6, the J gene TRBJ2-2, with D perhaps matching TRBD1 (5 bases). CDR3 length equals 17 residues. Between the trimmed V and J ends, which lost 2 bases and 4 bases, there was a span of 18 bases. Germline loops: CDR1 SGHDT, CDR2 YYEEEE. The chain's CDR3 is CASSLIRGTYPTGELFF. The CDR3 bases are TGTGCCAGCAGCTTAATAAGGGGCACCTATCCCACCGGGGAGCTGTTTTTT.

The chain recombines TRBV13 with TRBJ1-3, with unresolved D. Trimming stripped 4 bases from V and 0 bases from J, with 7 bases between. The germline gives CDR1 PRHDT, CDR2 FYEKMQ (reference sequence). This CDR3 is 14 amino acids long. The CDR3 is CASSSLPSGNTIYF. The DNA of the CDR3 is TGTGCCAGCAGCTCCCTCCCCTCTGGAAACACCATATATTTT.

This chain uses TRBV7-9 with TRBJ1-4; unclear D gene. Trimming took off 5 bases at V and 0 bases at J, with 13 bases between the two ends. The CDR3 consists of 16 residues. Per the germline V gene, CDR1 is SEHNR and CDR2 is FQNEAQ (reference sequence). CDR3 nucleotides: TGTGCCAGCAGCAGTCCCGCCCAGGCAACTAATGAAAAACTGTTTTTT. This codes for CASSSPAQATNEKLFF.

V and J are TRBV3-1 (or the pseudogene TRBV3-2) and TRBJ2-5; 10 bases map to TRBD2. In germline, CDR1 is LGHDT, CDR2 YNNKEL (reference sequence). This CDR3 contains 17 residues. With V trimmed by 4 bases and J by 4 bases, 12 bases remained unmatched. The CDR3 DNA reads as TGTGCCAGCAGCCGAGGGACTGGTAGCGGGGGGCTAGAGACCCAGTACTTC. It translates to CASSRGTGSGGLETQYF.

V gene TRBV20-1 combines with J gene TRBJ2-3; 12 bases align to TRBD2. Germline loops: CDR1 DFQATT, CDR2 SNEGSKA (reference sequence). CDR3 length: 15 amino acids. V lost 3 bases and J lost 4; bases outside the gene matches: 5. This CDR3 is CSASLAGGHPDTQYF. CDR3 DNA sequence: TGCAGTGCTAGTCTAGCGGGGGGGCACCCAGATACGCAGTATTTT.

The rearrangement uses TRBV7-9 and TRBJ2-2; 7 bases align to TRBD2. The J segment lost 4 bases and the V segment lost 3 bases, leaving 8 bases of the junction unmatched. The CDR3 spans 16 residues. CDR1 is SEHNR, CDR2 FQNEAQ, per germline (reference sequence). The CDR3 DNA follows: TGTGCCAGCAGCTTCCGCGGGAGTGGGGGCACCGGGGAGCTGTTTTTT. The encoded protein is CASSFRGSGGTGELFF.

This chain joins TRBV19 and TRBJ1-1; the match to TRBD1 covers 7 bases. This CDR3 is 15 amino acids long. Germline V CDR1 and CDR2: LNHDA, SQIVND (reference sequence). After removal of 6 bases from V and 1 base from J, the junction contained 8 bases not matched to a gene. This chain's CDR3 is CASRREGAANTEAFF. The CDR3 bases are TGTGCCAGTAGAAGAGAGGGGGCGGCGAACACTGAAGCTTTCTTT.

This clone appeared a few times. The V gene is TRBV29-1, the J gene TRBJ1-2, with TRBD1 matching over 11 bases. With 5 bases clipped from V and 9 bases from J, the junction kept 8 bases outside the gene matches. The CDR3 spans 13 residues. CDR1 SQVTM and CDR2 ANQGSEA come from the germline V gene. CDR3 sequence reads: CSVRGQGALSYTF. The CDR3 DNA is TGCAGCGTTCGAGGACAGGGGGCGCTTAGCTACACCTTC.